Listed below are T cell receptor beta chains from one sample, sequenced in a study of shared clonotypes between healthy human individuals. The method was immunoSEQ multiplex PCR; TCRdb's version includes in-frame clones alone and lacks a portion of them. The sample holds some 2 million clones, around 95% seen once. The sample consisted of naive CD4+ T cells sorted from blood. Source of these receptors: a man between 18 and 35 years old in good health. CDR3s include the opening cysteine and the closing phenylalanine or tryptophan. The D gene is left open where the match is weak. Not every row has a clone size; where given, it reads once, few, many or a size class.

D: TRBD2; J: TRBJ2-7; V: TRBV11-2; size: -; CDR3: CASSLGILAGDYEQYF; DNA: TGTGCCAGCAGCTTAGGGATACTAGCGGGAGACTACGAGCAGTACTTC
D: TRBD1; J: TRBJ1-5; V: TRBV5-1; size: -; CDR3: CASSLGDRPNQPQHF; DNA: TGCGCCAGCAGCTTGGGGGACAGGCCCAATCAGCCCCAGCATTTT
D: TRBD1; J: TRBJ2-1; V: TRBV6-1; size: -; CDR3: CASRWGTGGENEQFF; DNA: TGTGCCAGCAGGTGGGGGACAGGGGGCGAAAATGAGCAGTTCTTC
D: -; J: TRBJ1-2; V: TRBV29-1; size: -; CDR3: CSVEELNYGYTF; DNA: TGCAGCGTTGAAGAATTAAACTATGGCTACACCTTC
D: TRBD1; J: TRBJ2-2; V: TRBV5-4; size: -; CDR3: CASSTGDTGELFF; DNA: TGTGCCAGCAGCACAGGGGACACCGGGGAGCTGTTTTTT
D: TRBD1; J: TRBJ1-1; V: TRBV5-1; size: -; CDR3: CASSSGQLRAEAFF; DNA: TGCGCCAGCAGCTCGGGACAGTTGCGGGCTGAAGCTTTCTTT
D: -; J: TRBJ1-2; V: TRBV10-3; size: few; CDR3: CAISEQGHYGYTF; DNA: TGTGCCATCAGTGAGCAGGGGCACTATGGCTACACCTTC
D: -; J: TRBJ1-1; V: TRBV5-4; size: -; CDR3: CASRKWRSTGKVNTEAFF; DNA: TGTGCCAGCAGGAAATGGAGGTCGACGGGAAAGGTGAACACTGAAGCTTTCTTT
D: TRBD1; J: TRBJ1-2; V: TRBV25-1; size: -; CDR3: CASSELGTGGDGYTF; DNA: TGTGCCAGCAGTGAACTTGGGACAGGGGGAGATGGCTACACCTTC
D: -; J: TRBJ1-2; V: TRBV5-1; size: once; CDR3: CASTRAQGDGYTF; DNA: TGCGCCAGCACCCGGGCGCAGGGTGATGGCTACACCTTC
D: -; J: TRBJ2-6; V: TRBV7-9; size: -; CDR3: CASSLGQAFSGANVLTF; DNA: TGTGCCAGCAGCTTAGGTCAGGCGTTCTCTGGGGCCAACGTCCTGACTTTC
D: TRBD2; J: TRBJ2-7; V: TRBV10-3; size: -; CDR3: CAISESPAGGYEQYF; DNA: TGTGCCATCAGTGAGTCCCCAGCGGGAGGCTACGAGCAGTACTTC
D: TRBD1; J: TRBJ2-1; V: TRBV4-3; size: -; CDR3: CASSQDRDRIYNEQFF; DNA: TGCGCCAGCAGCCAAGATCGGGACAGGATCTACAATGAGCAGTTCTTC
D: TRBD1; J: TRBJ2-2; V: TRBV6-1; size: -; CDR3: CASSGPRRTGGNGELFF; DNA: TGTGCCAGCAGTGGACCACGGAGGACAGGGGGCAACGGGGAGCTGTTTTTT
D: -; J: TRBJ2-5; V: TRBV2; size: -; CDR3: CASSGERRETQYF; DNA: TGTGCCAGCAGTGGAGAACGGAGGGAGACCCAGTACTTC
D: -; J: TRBJ1-5; V: TRBV28; size: -; CDR3: CASSLLLGGNQPQHF; DNA: TGTGCCAGCAGTTTACTCCTGGGGGGCAATCAGCCCCAGCATTTT
D: TRBD1; J: TRBJ2-7; V: TRBV25-1; size: -; CDR3: CASSEGVRGQEQYF; DNA: TGTGCCAGCAGTGAAGGGGTCAGGGGGCAAGAGCAGTACTTC
D: -; J: TRBJ1-6; V: TRBV5-1; size: -; CDR3: CASSVYSNSPLHF; DNA: TGCGCCAGCAGCGTCTACAGTAATTCACCCCTCCACTTT
D: -; J: TRBJ2-7; V: TRBV7-2; size: -; CDR3: CASSPWGRNYEQYF; DNA: TGTGCCAGCAGCCCCTGGGGACGTAACTACGAGCAGTACTTC
D: -; J: TRBJ1-4; V: TRBV21-1; size: few; CDR3: CASSKALLGQINEKLFF; DNA: TGTGCCAGCAGCAAAGCGCTTTTAGGGCAGATTAATGAAAAACTGTTTTTT
D: TRBD2; J: TRBJ2-1; V: TRBV29-1; size: -; CDR3: CSVVGSRAGAINEQFF; DNA: TGCAGCGTTGTGGGGAGTCGGGCGGGAGCTATAAATGAGCAGTTCTTC
D: -; J: TRBJ1-1; V: TRBV6-1; size: -; CDR3: CASSPTLTGYTEAFF; DNA: TGTGCCAGCAGTCCAACACTTACAGGATACACTGAAGCTTTCTTT
D: -; J: TRBJ2-3; V: TRBV7-2; size: few; CDR3: CASSLDRDTQYF; DNA: TGTGCCAGCAGCTTAGACCGGGATACGCAGTATTTT
D: -; J: TRBJ1-1; V: TRBV6-5; size: -; CDR3: CASSSTPPEAFF; DNA: TGTGCCAGCAGTTCTACCCCCCCTGAAGCTTTCTTT
D: TRBD2; J: TRBJ2-3; V: TRBV4-3; size: -; CDR3: CASSQLTSGRSADTQYF; DNA: TGCGCCAGCAGCCAACTAACTAGCGGGAGGTCGGCAGATACGCAGTATTTT
D: -; J: TRBJ1-2; V: TRBV5-1; size: -; CDR3: CASSLVQGGNYGYTF; DNA: TGCGCCAGCAGCTTGGTACAGGGTGGTAACTATGGCTACACCTTC
D: -; J: TRBJ1-5; V: TRBV6-5; size: once; CDR3: CASSYGGQSNQPQHF; DNA: TGTGCCAGCAGTTACGGGGGGCAGAGCAATCAGCCCCAGCATTTT
D: TRBD2; J: TRBJ2-1; V: TRBV2; size: -; CDR3: CASRSSGSSYNEQFF; DNA: TGTGCCAGCAGGTCTAGCGGGAGCTCCTACAATGAGCAGTTCTTC
D: -; J: TRBJ1-5; V: TRBV5-6; size: -; CDR3: CASSNLHSNQPQHF; DNA: TGTGCCAGCAGCAACTTGCATAGCAATCAGCCCCAGCATTTT
D: TRBD1; J: TRBJ2-7; V: TRBV14; size: once; CDR3: CASSPRQGSYEQYF; DNA: TGTGCCAGCAGCCCGCGACAGGGCTCCTACGAGCAGTACTTC
D: TRBD1; J: TRBJ2-7; V: TRBV5-1; size: -; CDR3: CASSSTGQGGREQYF; DNA: TGCGCCAGCAGCTCCACAGGACAGGGGGGTAGAGAGCAGTACTTC
D: -; J: TRBJ2-5; V: TRBV7-3; size: -; CDR3: CASSLLSGDQETQYF; DNA: TGTGCCAGCAGCTTGTTATCAGGGGACCAAGAGACCCAGTACTTC
D: -; J: TRBJ1-1; V: TRBV7-8; size: -; CDR3: CASSTFMNTEAFF; DNA: TGTGCCAGCAGCACATTCATGAACACTGAAGCTTTCTTT
D: TRBD1; J: TRBJ1-1; V: TRBV6-1; size: -; CDR3: CASSGRDRARTEAFF; DNA: TGTGCCAGCAGTGGCCGGGACAGGGCGAGGACTGAAGCTTTCTTT
D: TRBD2; J: TRBJ2-1; V: TRBV6-5; size: once; CDR3: CASSSPRTSGFNEQFF; DNA: TGTGCCAGCAGTTCGCCCCGGACTAGCGGGTTCAATGAGCAGTTCTTC
D: -; J: TRBJ1-4; V: TRBV6-1; size: -; CDR3: CASSEGRITNEKLFF; DNA: TGTGCCAGCAGTGAAGGACGGATAACTAATGAAAAACTGTTTTTT
D: TRBD2; J: TRBJ2-7; V: TRBV30; size: -; CDR3: CAWAGLAVSYEQYF; DNA: TGTGCCTGGGCCGGACTAGCGGTTTCCTACGAGCAGTACTTC
D: TRBD1; J: TRBJ1-2; V: TRBV6-1; size: -; CDR3: CASTETGGGYGYTF; DNA: TGTGCCAGCACAGAGACAGGGGGAGGCTATGGCTACACCTTC
D: -; J: TRBJ2-7; V: TRBV10-2; size: -; CDR3: CASSEGLLSYEQYF; DNA: TGCGCCAGCAGTGAAGGACTTCTCTCCTACGAGCAGTACTTC
D: -; J: TRBJ2-5; V: TRBV4-1; size: -; CDR3: CASSQAGQQETQYF; DNA: TGCGCCAGCAGCCAAGCGGGACAACAAGAGACCCAGTACTTC
D: -; J: TRBJ1-2; V: TRBV7-9; size: -; CDR3: CASSLPRFYGYTF; DNA: TGTGCCAGCAGCTTACCCCGATTCTATGGCTACACCTTC
D: -; J: TRBJ2-3; V: TRBV18; size: -; CDR3: CASSPNTRTDTQYF; DNA: TGTGCCAGCTCACCAAACACCCGCACAGATACGCAGTATTTT
D: -; J: TRBJ1-5; V: TRBV6-6; size: once; CDR3: CASSYLGAQPQHF; DNA: TGTGCCAGCAGTTACTTAGGGGCGCAGCCCCAGCATTTT
D: -; J: TRBJ2-7; V: TRBV12-5; size: -; CDR3: CASGLGPEQYF; DNA: TGTGCTAGTGGTCTGGGACCTGAGCAGTACTTC
D: -; J: TRBJ2-7; V: TRBV14; size: -; CDR3: CASSQLTGTYEQYF; DNA: TGTGCCAGCAGCCAACTTACCGGGACCTACGAGCAGTACTTC
D: -; J: TRBJ1-2; V: TRBV10-2; size: -; CDR3: CASSRLQGNSNYGYTF; DNA: TGCGCCAGCAGTCGATTACAGGGAAACTCTAACTATGGCTACACCTTC
D: -; J: TRBJ2-7; V: TRBV7-2; size: -; CDR3: CASSLNPTYEQYF; DNA: TGTGCCAGCAGCTTAAACCCGACCTACGAGCAGTACTTC
D: -; J: TRBJ1-5; V: TRBV6-1; size: -; CDR3: CASTGRASQPQHF; DNA: TGTGCCAGCACGGGCAGGGCCAGTCAGCCCCAGCATTTT
D: -; J: TRBJ1-3; V: TRBV7-2; size: -; CDR3: CASSLAGNLGNTIYF; DNA: TGTGCCAGCAGCTTAGCCGGGAACCTAGGAAACACCATATATTTT
D: -; J: TRBJ2-2; V: TRBV7-9; size: -; CDR3: CASRVQVTGELFF; DNA: TGTGCCAGCAGGGTACAGGTAACCGGGGAGCTGTTTTTT
D: -; J: TRBJ2-1; V: TRBV28; size: -; CDR3: CASSFSALPTSNEQFF; DNA: TGTGCCAGCAGTTTTTCAGCACTACCCACCTCCAATGAGCAGTTCTTC
D: -; J: TRBJ2-5; V: TRBV6-1; size: -; CDR3: CASSERGVETQYF; DNA: TGTGCCAGCAGTGAACGCGGGGTTGAGACCCAGTACTTC
D: -; J: TRBJ1-4; V: TRBV2; size: -; CDR3: CASSESLGAGEKLFF; DNA: TGTGCCAGCAGTGAAAGCCTGGGGGCGGGTGAAAAACTGTTTTTT
D: TRBD1; J: TRBJ1-2; V: TRBV9; size: -; CDR3: CASSVVAGQAVGYGYTF; DNA: TGTGCCAGCAGCGTAGTTGCGGGACAGGCAGTCGGCTATGGCTACACCTTC